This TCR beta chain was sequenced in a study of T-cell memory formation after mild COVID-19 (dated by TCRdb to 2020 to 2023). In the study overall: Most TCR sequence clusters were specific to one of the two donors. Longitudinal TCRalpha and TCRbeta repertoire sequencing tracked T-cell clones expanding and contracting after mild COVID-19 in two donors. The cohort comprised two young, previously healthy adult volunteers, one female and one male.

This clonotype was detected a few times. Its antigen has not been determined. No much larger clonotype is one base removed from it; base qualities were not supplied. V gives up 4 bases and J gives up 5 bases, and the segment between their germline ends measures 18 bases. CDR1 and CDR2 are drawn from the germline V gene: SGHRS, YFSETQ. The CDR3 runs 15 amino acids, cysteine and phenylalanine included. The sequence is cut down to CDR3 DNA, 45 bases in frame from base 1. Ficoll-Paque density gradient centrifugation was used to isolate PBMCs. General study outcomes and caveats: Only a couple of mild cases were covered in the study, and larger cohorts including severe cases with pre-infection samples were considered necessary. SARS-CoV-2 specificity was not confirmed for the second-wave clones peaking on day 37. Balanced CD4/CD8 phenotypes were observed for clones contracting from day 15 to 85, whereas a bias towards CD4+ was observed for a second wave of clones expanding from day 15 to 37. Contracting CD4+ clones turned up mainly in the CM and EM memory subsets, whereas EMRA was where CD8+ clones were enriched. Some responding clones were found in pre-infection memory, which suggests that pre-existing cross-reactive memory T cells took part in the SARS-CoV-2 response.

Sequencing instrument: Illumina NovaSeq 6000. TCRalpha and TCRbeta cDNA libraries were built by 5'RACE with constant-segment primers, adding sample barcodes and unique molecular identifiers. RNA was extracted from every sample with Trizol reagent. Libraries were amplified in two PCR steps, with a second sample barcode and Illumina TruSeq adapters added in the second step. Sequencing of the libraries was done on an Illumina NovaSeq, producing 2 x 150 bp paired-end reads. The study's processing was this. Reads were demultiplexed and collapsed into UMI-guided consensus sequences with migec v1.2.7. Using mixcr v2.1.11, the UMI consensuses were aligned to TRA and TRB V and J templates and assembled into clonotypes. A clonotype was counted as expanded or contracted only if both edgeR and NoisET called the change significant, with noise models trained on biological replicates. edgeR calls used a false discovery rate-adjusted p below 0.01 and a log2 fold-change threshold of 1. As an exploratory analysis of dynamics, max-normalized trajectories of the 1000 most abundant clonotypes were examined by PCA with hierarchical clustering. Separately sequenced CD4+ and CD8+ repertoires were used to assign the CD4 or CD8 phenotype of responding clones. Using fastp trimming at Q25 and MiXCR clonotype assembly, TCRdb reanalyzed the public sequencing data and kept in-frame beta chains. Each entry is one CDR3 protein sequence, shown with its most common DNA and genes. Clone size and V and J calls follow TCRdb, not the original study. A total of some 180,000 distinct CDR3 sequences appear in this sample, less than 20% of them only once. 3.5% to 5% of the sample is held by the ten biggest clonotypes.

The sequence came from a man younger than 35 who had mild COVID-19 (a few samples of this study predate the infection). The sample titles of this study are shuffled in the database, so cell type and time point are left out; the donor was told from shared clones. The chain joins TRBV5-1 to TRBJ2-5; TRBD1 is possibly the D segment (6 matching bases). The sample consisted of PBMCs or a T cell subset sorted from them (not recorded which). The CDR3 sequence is CASSGNGQLGETQYF. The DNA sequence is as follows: TGCGCCAGCAGCGGTAACGGACAGCTCGGGGAGACCCAGTACTTC.